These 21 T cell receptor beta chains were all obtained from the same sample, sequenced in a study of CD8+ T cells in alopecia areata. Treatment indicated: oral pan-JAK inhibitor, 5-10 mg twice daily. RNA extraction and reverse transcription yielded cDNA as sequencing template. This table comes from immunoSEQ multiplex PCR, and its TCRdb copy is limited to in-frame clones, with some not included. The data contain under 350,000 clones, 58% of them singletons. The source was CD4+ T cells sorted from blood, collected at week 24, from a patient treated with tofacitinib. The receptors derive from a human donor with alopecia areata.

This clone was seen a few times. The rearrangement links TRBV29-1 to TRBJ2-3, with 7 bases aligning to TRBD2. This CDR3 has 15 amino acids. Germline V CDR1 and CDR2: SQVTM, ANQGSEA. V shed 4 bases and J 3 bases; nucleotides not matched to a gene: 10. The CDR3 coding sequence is TGCAGCGTTGCCCTTTCGGGGGGAAGGACAGATACGCAGTATTTT. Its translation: CSVALSGGRTDTQYF.

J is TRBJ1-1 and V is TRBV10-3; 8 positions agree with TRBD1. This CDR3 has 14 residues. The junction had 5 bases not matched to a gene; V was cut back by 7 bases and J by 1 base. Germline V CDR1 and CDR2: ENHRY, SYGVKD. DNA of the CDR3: TGTGCCATCACTCTTGACAGGGGGAACACTGAAGCTTTCTTT. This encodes CAITLDRGNTEAFF.

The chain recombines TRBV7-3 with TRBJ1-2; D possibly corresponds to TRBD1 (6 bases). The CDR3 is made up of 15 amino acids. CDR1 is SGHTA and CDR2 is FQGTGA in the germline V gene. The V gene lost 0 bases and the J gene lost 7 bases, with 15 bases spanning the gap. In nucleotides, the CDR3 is TGTGCCAGCAGCTTAACGGCGTCGGACAGAGGTGGCTACACCTTC. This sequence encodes CASSLTASDRGGYTF.

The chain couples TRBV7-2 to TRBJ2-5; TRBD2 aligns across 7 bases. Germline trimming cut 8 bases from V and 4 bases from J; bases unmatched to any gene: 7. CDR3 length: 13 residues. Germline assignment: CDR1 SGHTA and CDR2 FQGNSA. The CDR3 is CASRGGSAETQYF. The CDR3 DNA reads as TGTGCCAGCCGCGGGGGTTCGGCAGAGACCCAGTACTTC.

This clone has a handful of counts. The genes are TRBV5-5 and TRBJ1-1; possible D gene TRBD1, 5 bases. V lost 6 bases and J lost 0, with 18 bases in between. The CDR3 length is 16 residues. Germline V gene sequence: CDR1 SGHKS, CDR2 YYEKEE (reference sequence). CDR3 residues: CASTLLGVNMNTEAFF. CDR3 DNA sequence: TGTGCCAGCACCCTTCTAGGGGTAAATATGAACACTGAAGCTTTCTTT.

CDR3 residues: CSVGGLAGVYEQYF. In DNA, the CDR3 is TGCAGCGTTGGTGGACTAGCGGGGGTCTACGAGCAGTACTTC. The J gene is TRBJ2-7, the V gene TRBV29-1, with 13 bases identical to TRBD2. Germline assignment: CDR1 SQVTM and CDR2 ANQGSEA. This CDR3 is built from 14 residues. J gave up 3 bases and V 4 bases, and 3 bases lay outside the gene matches.

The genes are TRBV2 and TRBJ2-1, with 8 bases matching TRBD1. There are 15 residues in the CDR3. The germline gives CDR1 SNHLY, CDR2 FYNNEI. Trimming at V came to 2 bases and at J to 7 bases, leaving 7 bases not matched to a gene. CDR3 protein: CASSEFRGQVNEQFF. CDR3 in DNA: TGTGCCAGCAGTGAATTCAGGGGGCAAGTGAATGAGCAGTTCTTC.

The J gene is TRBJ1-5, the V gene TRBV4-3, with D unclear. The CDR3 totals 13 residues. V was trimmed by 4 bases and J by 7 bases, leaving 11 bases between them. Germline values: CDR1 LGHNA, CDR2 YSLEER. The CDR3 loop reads CASSRSLGQPQHF. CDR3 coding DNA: TGCGCCAGCAGCCGTAGTCTTGGACAGCCCCAGCATTTT.

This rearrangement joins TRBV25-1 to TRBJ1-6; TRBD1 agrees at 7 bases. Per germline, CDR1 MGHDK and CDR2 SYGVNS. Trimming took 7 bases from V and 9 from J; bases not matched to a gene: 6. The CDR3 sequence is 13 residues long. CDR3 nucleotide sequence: TGTGCCAGCACCCGACAGGGTAGTTCACCCCTCCACTTT. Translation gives CASTRQGSSPLHF.

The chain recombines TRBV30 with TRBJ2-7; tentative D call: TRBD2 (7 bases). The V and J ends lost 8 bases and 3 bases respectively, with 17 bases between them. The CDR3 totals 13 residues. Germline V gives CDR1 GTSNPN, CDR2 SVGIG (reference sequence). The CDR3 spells CALAGGGDYEQYF. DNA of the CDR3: TGTGCCCTGGCAGGAGGGGGGGACTACGAGCAGTACTTC.

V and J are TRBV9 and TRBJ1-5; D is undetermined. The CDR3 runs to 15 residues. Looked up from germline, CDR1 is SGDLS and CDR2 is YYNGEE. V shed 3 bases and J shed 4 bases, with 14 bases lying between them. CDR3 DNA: TGTGCCAGCAGCGGAGGACCGAATGCTAATCAGCCCCAGCATTTT. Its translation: CASSGGPNANQPQHF.

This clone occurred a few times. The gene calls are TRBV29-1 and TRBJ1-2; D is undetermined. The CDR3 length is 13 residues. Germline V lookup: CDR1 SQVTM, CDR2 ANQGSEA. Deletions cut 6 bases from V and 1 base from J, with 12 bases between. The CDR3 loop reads CSVDPDINYGYTF. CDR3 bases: TGCAGCGTAGATCCCGACATTAACTATGGCTACACCTTC.

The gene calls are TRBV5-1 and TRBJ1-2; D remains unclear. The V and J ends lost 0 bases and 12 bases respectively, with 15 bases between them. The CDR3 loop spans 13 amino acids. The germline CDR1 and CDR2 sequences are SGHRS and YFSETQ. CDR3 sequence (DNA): TGCGCCAGCAGCTTGGGGTCTCGGGAATCGAACACCTTC. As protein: CASSLGSRESNTF.

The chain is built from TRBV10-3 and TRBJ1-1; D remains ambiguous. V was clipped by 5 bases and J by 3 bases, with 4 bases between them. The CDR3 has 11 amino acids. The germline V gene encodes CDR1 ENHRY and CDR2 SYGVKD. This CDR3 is CAISRDTEAFF. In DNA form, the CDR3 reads TGTGCCATCAGTCGGGACACTGAAGCTTTCTTT.

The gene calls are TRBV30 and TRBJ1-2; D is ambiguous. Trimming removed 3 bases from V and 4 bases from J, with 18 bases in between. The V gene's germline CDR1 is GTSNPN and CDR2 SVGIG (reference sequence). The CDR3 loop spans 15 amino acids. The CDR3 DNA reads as TGTGCCTGGAGCAATACACCTCCTTCAACCTATGGCTACACCTTC. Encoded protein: CAWSNTPPSTYGYTF.

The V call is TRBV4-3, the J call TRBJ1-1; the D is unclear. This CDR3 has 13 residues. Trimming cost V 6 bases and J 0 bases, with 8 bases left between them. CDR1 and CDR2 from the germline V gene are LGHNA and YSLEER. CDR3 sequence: CASRSDLNTEAFF. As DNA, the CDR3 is TGCGCCAGCAGGTCGGACCTGAACACTGAAGCTTTCTTT.

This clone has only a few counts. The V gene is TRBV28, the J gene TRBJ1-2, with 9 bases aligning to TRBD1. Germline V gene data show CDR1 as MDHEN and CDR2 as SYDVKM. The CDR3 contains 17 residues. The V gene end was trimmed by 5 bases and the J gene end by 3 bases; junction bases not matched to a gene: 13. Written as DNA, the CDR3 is TGTGCCAGCAGTCCTCAAGCCGGGACAGGGCTTTACTATGGCTACACCTTC. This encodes CASSPQAGTGLYYGYTF.

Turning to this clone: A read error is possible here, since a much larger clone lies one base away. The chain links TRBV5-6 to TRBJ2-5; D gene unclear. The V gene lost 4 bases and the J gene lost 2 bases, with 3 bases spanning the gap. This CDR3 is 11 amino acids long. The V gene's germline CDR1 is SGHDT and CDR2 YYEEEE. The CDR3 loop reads CASSIQETQYF. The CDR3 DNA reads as TGTGCCAGCAGCATACAAGAGACCCAGTACTTC. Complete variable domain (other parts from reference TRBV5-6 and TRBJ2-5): DAGVTQSPTHLIKTRGQQVTLRCSPKSGHDTVSWYQQALGQGPQFIFQYYEEEERQRGNFPDRFSGHQFPNYSSELNVNALLLGDSALYLCASSIQETQYFGPGTRLLVL.

The CDR3 region has the DNA TGTGCCTGGCGCGGGGGGTACACTTCTGGCTCCTACAATGAGCAGTTCTTC. Its translation is CAWRGGYTSGSYNEQFF. This rearrangement joins TRBV30 to TRBJ2-1; 8 bases line up with TRBD2. V shed 5 bases and J 0 bases; nucleotides not matched to a gene: 12. CDR3 size: 17 residues. Germline assignment: CDR1 GTSNPN and CDR2 SVGIG (reference sequence).

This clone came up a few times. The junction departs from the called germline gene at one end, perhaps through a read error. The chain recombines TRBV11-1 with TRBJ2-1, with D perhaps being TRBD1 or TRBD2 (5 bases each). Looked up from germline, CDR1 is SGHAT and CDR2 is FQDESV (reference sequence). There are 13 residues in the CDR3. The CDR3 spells CASSPGPYNEQFF. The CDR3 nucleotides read TGTGCCAGCAGCCCGGGACCCTATAATGAGCAGTTCTTC.

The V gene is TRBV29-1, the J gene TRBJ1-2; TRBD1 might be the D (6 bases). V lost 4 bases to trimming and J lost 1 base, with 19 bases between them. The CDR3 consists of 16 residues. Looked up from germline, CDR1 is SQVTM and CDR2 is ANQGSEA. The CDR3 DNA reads TGCAGCGTTGTGGGGCTCGAGGGGGGTTATAACTATGGCTACACCTTC. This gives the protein CSVVGLEGGYNYGYTF.